This T cell receptor (beta chain) was recorded in a study of regulatory T cells in long-lasting Graves disease (dated by TCRdb to the early 2020s). For context, the study as a whole: Persistent Graves' disease meant more than 5 years of antithyroid drug treatment with TSH receptor autoantibodies that stayed positive. The study was conducted in China and was registered as a clinical trial. This study used TCR sequencing and RNA sequencing of peripheral blood to compare persistent Graves' disease patients against newly diagnosed Graves' disease patients. A total of approximately 35 samples underwent TCR sequencing: some 13 from persistent and approximately 20 from newly diagnosed Graves' disease patients. On average, persistent Graves' disease patients in the clinical cohort had been on antithyroid drugs for around 9.5 years.

Results and caveats for the whole study, not just this receptor: Preferential use of TRBV28, TRBJ1-2 and TRBJ2-5 was observed in persistent disease, whereas TRBV20-1 and TRBJ2-1 were favored in newly diagnosed disease. Sequencing and analysis were limited to the TCR beta chain. A larger number of public clonotypes was shared among persistent patients (more than 2,500) than among newly diagnosed patients (around 870). The authors noted that the small sample size was a limitation that may lower accuracy. The study examined only peripheral blood because the primary lesion, thyroid tissue, could not be accessed. Lower TCR Shannon entropy and fewer highly expanded clones were observed in persistent Graves' disease patients than in newly diagnosed patients, which suggested clonal expansion.

Comment on this clonotype: This clone's antigen is unknown. No base-level quality is on record; no much larger clone is a single base apart.

Trimming at the junction amounts to 6 bases on V and 1 base on J, and the germline ends lie 13 bases apart. CDR1 MDHEN and CDR2 SYDVKM were looked up in the germline V gene. The CDR3 runs 14 amino acids, cysteine and phenylalanine included. Only the CDR3 DNA is retained, 42 bases long and in frame from the first base. Library preparation was by multiplex PCR. Sequenced on an Illumina HiSeq 4000. iRepertoire HTBI primers and Arm-PCR amplification of CDR3 regions were used to construct TCR beta libraries. PCR products were gel purified before sequencing. Concerning the study's data processing: Across samples, 60 to 75 TRBV and roughly 15 TRBJ segments were identified and used for gene usage analysis of CDR3 amino acid clonotypes. COPE and FqMerger were used to merge filtered high-quality paired reads into contigs. BLAST was used to align contigs to the IMGT TRBV, TRBD and TRBJ reference genes, and CDR3 was defined following IMGT. Any clonotype with a frequency above 0.1% was classified as a highly expanded clone. Shannon entropy served as the measure of repertoire diversity, while the Gini coefficient captured V-J evenness. A clonotype was considered public if more than one individual shared it. Starting from the raw public reads, TCRdb applied fastp trimming at Q25, assembled clones with MiXCR and retained in-frame beta chains. Each entry is one CDR3 protein sequence, shown with its most common DNA and genes. TCRdb's processing, not the authors', yielded these V and J calls. For this sample there are some 450,000 distinct CDR3 sequences; roughly a quarter appear just once. The ten largest make up about a quarter of the sample.

Explained via the paper, the time point label denotes: persistent/refractory GD, antithyroid drugs over 5 years with positive TRAb. RNA was extracted from PBMCs in TRIzol for both TCR sequencing and RNA sequencing. The diagnosis of Graves' disease was made according to American Thyroid Association guidelines. Patients for the study were recruited at an endocrinology department in Xi'an, China. From each patient, roughly 9 milliliters of peripheral blood was collected into an EDTA anticoagulant tube. Ficoll Paque Plus density gradient separation was used to isolate PBMCs, and no further T cell sorting was performed. RNA quality was checked with an Agilent 2100 Bioanalyzer and agarose gel, and concentration with a NanoDrop 2000.

The TCR originated in a female donor with Graves disease. Material: peripheral blood mononuclear cells (PBMCs), obtained when the disease was refractory, from a patient treated with antithyroid drugs. Recombination joined TRBV28 with TRBJ2-7; perhaps TRBD1 is the D gene, with 6 bases matching. The DNA sequence follows: TGTGCCAGCAGAGACCAGGGGTCTTCCTACGAGCAGTACTTC. It is translated as CASRDQGSSYEQYF.